These 7 T cell receptor beta chains were sequenced from one sample in a study of T-cell memory formation after mild COVID-19. One entry per CDR3 protein, called by TCRdb with MiXCR from the 5' RACE reads. This sample has 400,000 to 500,000 distinct CDR3 sequences, with under 20% found just once. Material for sequencing was PBMCs or a T cell subset sorted from them (not recorded which). The receptors stem from a man aged 18 to 29 who had mild COVID-19 (a few samples of this study predate the infection). Cell type and time point are not known.

This CDR3 reads CASRSGTAKTGELFF. CDR3 bases: TGTGCCAGCAGATCCGGGACAGCTAAAACCGGGGAGCTGTTTTTT. The chain links TRBV6-2 or TRBV6-3 to TRBJ2-2; 7 nucleotides match TRBD1. CDR1 is MNHEY and CDR2 is SVGEGT in the germline V gene. The CDR3 spans 15 residues. With V trimmed by 6 bases and J by 5 bases, 9 bases remained unmatched.

The genes are TRBV4-1 and TRBJ1-6; D remains unclear. CDR1 is MGHRA and CDR2 is YSYEKL in the germline V gene. The length of the CDR3 is 15 residues. Trimming removed 0 bases from V and 10 bases from J, with 13 bases in between. CDR3 sequence reads: CASSQEGVSRSPLHF. The CDR3 region has the DNA TGCGCCAGCAGCCAAGAGGGTGTTAGCAGGTCACCCCTCCACTTT.

This clonotype has a handful of counts. This chain connects TRBV7-2 to TRBJ2-1, with TRBD2 matching 13 bases. This CDR3 region has 16 residues. Germline-derived CDR1 and CDR2 are SGHTA and FQGNSA. V shed 4 bases and J 7 bases; nucleotides not matched to a gene: 7. The CDR3 coding sequence is TGTGCCAGCAGCTCCGTTGGGACTAGCGGGGTTAATGAGCAGTTCTTC. Translated: CASSSVGTSGVNEQFF.

V gene TRBV6-2 or TRBV6-3 combines with J gene TRBJ2-2; D remains ambiguous. Trimming took off 2 bases at V and 10 bases at J, with 5 bases between the two ends. Germline lookup yields CDR1 MNHEY and CDR2 SVGEGT. The CDR3 loop spans 11 amino acids. In DNA, the CDR3 is TGTGCCAGCAGTTACCGTGCGGAGCTGTTTTTT. Translation: CASSYRAELFF.

This clonotype was found many times. The rearrangement links TRBV5-1 to TRBJ2-5; D not resolved. Trimming took 7 bases from V and 2 from J, leaving 12 bases between them. The CDR3 runs to 13 residues. The germline V gene encodes CDR1 SGHRS and CDR2 YFSETQ. CDR3 nucleotides: TGCGCCAGCTCCAGGACCCCACAAGAGACCCAGTACTTC. Residues: CASSRTPQETQYF.

The V and J genes are TRBV5-5 and TRBJ2-3; D ambiguous. The CDR3 covers 14 residues. V lost 3 bases, J lost 1 base, and 9 bases lay in between. Germline V gene sequence: CDR1 SGHKS, CDR2 YYEKEE (reference sequence). The CDR3 region is CASSSGYGTDTQYF. Written as DNA, the CDR3 is TGTGCCAGCAGCTCTGGCTACGGCACAGATACGCAGTATTTT.

The chain carries TRBV27 and TRBJ2-7; 11 positions agree with TRBD2. Germline CDR1 is MNHEY and CDR2 is SMNVEV (reference sequence). The CDR3 runs to 16 residues. V was clipped by 5 bases and J by 3 bases; unmatched bases: 9. CDR3: CASSPDPSGGYYEQYF. DNA for the CDR3: TGTGCCAGCAGTCCTGACCCTAGCGGGGGGTACTACGAGCAGTACTTC.